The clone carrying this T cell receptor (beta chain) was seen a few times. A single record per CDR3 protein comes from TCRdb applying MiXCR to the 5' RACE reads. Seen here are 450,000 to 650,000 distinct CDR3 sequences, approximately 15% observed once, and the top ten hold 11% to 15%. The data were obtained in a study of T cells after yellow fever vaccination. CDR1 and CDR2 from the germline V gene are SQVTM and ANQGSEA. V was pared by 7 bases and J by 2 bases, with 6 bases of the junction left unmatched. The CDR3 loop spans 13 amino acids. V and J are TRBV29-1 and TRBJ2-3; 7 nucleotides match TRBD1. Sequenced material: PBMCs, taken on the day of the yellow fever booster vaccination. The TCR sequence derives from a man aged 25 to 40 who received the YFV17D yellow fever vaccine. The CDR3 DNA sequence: TGCAGCGCTCAGGACAGGTCCACAGATACGCAGTATTTT. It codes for CSAQDRSTDTQYF.